Shown below are 30 T cell receptor beta chains from a single sample sequenced in a study of blood T cell repertoires in COVID-19. Only in-frame clones appear in the TCRdb table, and some are missing; sequencing was by immunoSEQ multiplex PCR. Of around 310,000 clones listed, about 87% are singletons. The sample consisted of PBMCs or T cells enriched from blood (not recorded which). These receptors all come from a young man who had recovered from COVID-19.

This clone is a singleton in its sample. The chain couples TRBV5-1 to TRBJ1-2; no clear D. CDR3 length equals 15 residues. Germline V lookup: CDR1 SGHRS, CDR2 YFSETQ. Trimming removed 0 bases at V and 2 bases at J, with 11 bases between. The CDR3 loop reads CASSLGLRQNYGYTF. In DNA form, the CDR3 reads TGCGCCAGCAGCTTGGGTTTACGACAAAACTATGGCTACACCTTC.

The CDR3 spells CASSHRRTNMNTEAFF. The CDR3 DNA reads TGTGCCAGCAGCCATCGTCGGACAAACATGAACACTGAAGCTTTCTTT. V usage is TRBV3-1 (or the pseudogene TRBV3-2) and J usage is TRBJ1-1; the D gene is possibly TRBD1 (5 bases). This CDR3 is 16 amino acids long. Germline V CDR1 and CDR2: LGHDT, YNNKEL (reference sequence). V was shortened by 3 bases and J by 0 bases, with 14 bases between the two germline ends.

As DNA, the CDR3 is TGTGCCAGCAGTTCGGCGAGCGGGGGGTATAATGAGCAGTTCTTC. This encodes CASSSASGGYNEQFF. The chain links TRBV7-2 to TRBJ2-1; 9 bases align to TRBD2. J gave up 7 bases and V 6 bases, and 10 bases lay outside the gene matches. The germline V gene has CDR1 SGHTA and CDR2 FQGNSA. The CDR3 runs 15 residues. Looking up the rest from reference TRBV7-2 and TRBJ2-1 gives the full variable domain: GAGVSQSPSNKVTEKGKDVELRCDPISGHTALYWYRQSLGQGLEFLIYFQGNSAPDKSGLPSDRFSAERTGGSVSTLTIQRTQQEDSAVYLCASSSASGGYNEQFFGPGTRLTVL.

The rearrangement uses TRBV7-9 and TRBJ1-2, with a possible D match to TRBD1 (5 bases). CDR1 and CDR2 (germline): SEHNR, FQNEAQ (reference sequence). The CDR3 runs to 14 residues. The V end was cut by 5 bases, the J end by 6 bases, with 16 bases between. In DNA form, the CDR3 reads TGTGCCAGCAGCGAACAGCAGGGCCGGCATGGCTACACCTTC. This translates into CASSEQQGRHGYTF. The full variable domain, completed using reference TRBV7-9 and TRBJ1-2, is DTGVSQNPRHKITKRGQNVTFRCDPISEHNRLYWYRQTLGQGPEFLTYFQNEAQLEKSRLLSDRFSAERPKGSFSTLEIQRTEQGDSAMYLCASSEQQGRHGYTFGSGTRLTVV.

This chain uses TRBV3-1 (or the pseudogene TRBV3-2) with TRBJ1-2, with D unresolved. Germline CDR1 is LGHDT and CDR2 is YNNKEL (reference sequence). This CDR3 is 14 amino acids long. V was pared by 0 bases and J by 8 bases, with 13 bases between. The CDR3 sequence: CASSQDPQTRGYTF. The CDR3 region has the DNA TGTGCCAGCAGCCAAGATCCCCAGACGCGGGGCTACACCTTC.

The rearrangement joins TRBV19 to TRBJ1-1; TRBD1 might be the D (5 bases). This CDR3 contains 12 residues. Trimming shortened V by 9 bases and J by 9 bases, and 17 bases separated the two germline ends. Germline values: CDR1 LNHDA, CDR2 SQIVND (reference sequence). The chain's CDR3 is CASLSGAEKAFF. The CDR3 nucleotides are TGTGCCAGCCTTAGCGGGGCGGAGAAAGCTTTCTTT. The variable domain in full, with the rest retrieved from reference TRBV19 and TRBJ1-1, is DGGITQSPKYLFRKEGQNVTLSCEQNLNHDAMYWYRQDPGQGLRLIYYSQIVNDFQKGDIAEGYSVSREKKESFPLTVTSAQKNPTAFYLCASLSGAEKAFFGQGTRLTVV.

This sequence joins TRBV6-6 and TRBJ2-7; 9 positions agree with TRBD1. The V and J ends lost 7 bases and 5 bases, in that order; junction bases with no gene match: 9. Germline CDR1 and CDR2: MNHNY and SVGAGI (reference sequence). The CDR3 is 14 amino acids. The CDR3 DNA is TGTGCCAGCAAAGGACAGGGGAACCAGAACGAGCAGTACTTC. This encodes CASKGQGNQNEQYF.

This clone is a singleton in its sample. The V gene is TRBV7-2, the J gene TRBJ1-6; D ambiguous. V dropped 8 bases and J dropped 0 bases, with 14 bases sitting between them. The germline CDR1 and CDR2 sequences are SGHTA and FQGNSA. CDR3 length: 16 residues. CDR3 coding DNA: TGTGCCAGCCGGGGAGATCCGGCCTCCTATAATTCACCCCTCCACTTT. Its protein product is CASRGDPASYNSPLHF.

On this clone itself: Other DNA sequences in this specimen translate into the identical CDR3. V is TRBV28 and J is TRBJ2-7; D remains ambiguous. CDR1 and CDR2 (germline): MDHEN, SYDVKM. Trimming took 5 bases from V and 0 from J, leaving 5 bases between them. The CDR3 is made up of 12 amino acids. In DNA, the CDR3 is TGTGCCAGCAGTCCCTCCTCCTACGAGCAGTACTTC. As protein: CASSPSSYEQYF.

V and J are TRBV7-3 and TRBJ2-5; D unresolved. CDR1 and CDR2 (germline): SGHTA, FQGTGA. V was pared by 1 base and J by 4 bases, with 13 bases between. CDR3 length: 15 amino acids. The CDR3: CASSLNGRTVETQYF. CDR3 bases: TGTGCCAGCAGCTTAAATGGTCGAACAGTAGAGACCCAGTACTTC.

The J gene is TRBJ2-6, the V gene TRBV5-6; D gene uncertain. The germline CDR1 and CDR2 sequences are SGHDT and YYEEEE. V lost 0 bases and J lost 0, with 10 bases in between. The CDR3 runs 17 residues. CDR3 residues: CASSLEQSFSGANVLTF. In DNA, the CDR3 is TGTGCCAGCAGCTTGGAGCAAAGTTTCTCTGGGGCCAACGTCCTGACTTTC.

This clone was counted a few times. The chain joins TRBV7-8 to TRBJ1-5, with 9 bases lining up with TRBD1. CDR1 is SGHVS, CDR2 FQNEAQ, per germline. V gave up 5 bases and J gave up 7 bases; unmatched junction bases: 6. The length of the CDR3 is 14 residues. CDR3 amino acids: CASSPTGGVQPQHF. The CDR3 DNA is TGTGCCAGCAGCCCCACAGGGGGCGTGCAGCCCCAGCATTTT. Looking up the rest from reference TRBV7-8 and TRBJ1-5 gives the full variable domain: GAGVSQSPRYKVAKRGQDVALRCDPISGHVSLFWYQQALGQGPEFLTYFQNEAQLDKSGLPSDRFFAERPEGSVSTLKIQRTQQEDSAVYLCASSPTGGVQPQHFGDGTRLSIL.

V is TRBV2 and J is TRBJ2-1; D may be TRBD1 (6 bases). There are 16 residues in the CDR3. The germline gives CDR1 SNHLY, CDR2 FYNNEI. Trimming took 6 bases from V and 0 from J, leaving 15 bases between them. The DNA for the CDR3 is TGTGCCAGCAGGTACAGGGAACGGGGCTCCTACAATGAGCAGTTCTTC. This codes for CASRYRERGSYNEQFF.

The genes are TRBV5-1 and TRBJ2-1, with TRBD2 identical over 12 bases. Germline V gene sequence: CDR1 SGHRS, CDR2 YFSETQ. J was trimmed by 10 bases and V by 0 bases; bases with no gene match: 5. CDR3 length equals 15 residues. The CDR3 loop is CASSLGRTSGVEQFF. The CDR3 DNA follows: TGCGCCAGCAGCTTGGGGAGGACTAGCGGGGTAGAGCAGTTCTTC.

The chain uses TRBV7-8 and TRBJ1-6; no reliable D call. The V gene lost 1 base and the J gene lost 6 bases, with 7 bases spanning the gap. The CDR3 contains 14 residues. Germline assignment: CDR1 SGHVS and CDR2 FQNEAQ. CDR3 region: CASSLEALNSPLHF. The CDR3 DNA is TGTGCCAGCAGCTTAGAAGCCCTTAATTCACCCCTCCACTTT.

The rearrangement uses TRBV9 and TRBJ2-1, with 8 positions matching TRBD1. The ends lost 5 bases at V and 6 bases at J; junction bases unmatched: 10. Germline loops: CDR1 SGDLS, CDR2 YYNGEE. The CDR3 runs 15 residues. The CDR3 nucleotides are TGTGCCAGCAGAGCCGGGACAGGTGGGGCCAATGAGCAGTTCTTC. It translates to CASRAGTGGANEQFF.

This chain links TRBV7-6 with TRBJ1-2, with 7 bases identical to TRBD1. Germline V gene data show CDR1 as SGHVS and CDR2 as FNYEAQ. With V trimmed by 4 bases and J by 6 bases, 2 bases remained unmatched. This CDR3 spans 12 amino acids. CDR3 DNA sequence: TGTGCCAGCAGCTACGGACAGGATGGCTACACCTTC. Its translation is CASSYGQDGYTF.

The rearrangement joins TRBV21-1 to TRBJ2-7; the table calls TRBD2, which could not be checked here. TRBV21-1 is designated a pseudogene. The CDR3 sequence is 14 residues long. The CDR3: CASSNGGTSYEQYF. DNA of the CDR3: TGTGCCAGCAGCAATGGCGGGACCTCCTACGAGCAGTACTTC.

This chain connects TRBV5-1 to TRBJ2-1, with 12 nucleotides matching TRBD1. CDR3 size: 14 residues. The V gene end was trimmed by 4 bases and the J gene end by 9 bases; junction bases not matched to a gene: 5. Germline CDR1 and CDR2: SGHRS and YFSETQ. The CDR3 DNA sequence: TGCGCCAGCAGCCCCGGGACAGGGGGCGTTGAGCAGTTCTTC. Translation gives CASSPGTGGVEQFF.

The chain is built from TRBV10-2 and TRBJ2-7; D is ambiguous. In germline, CDR1 is WSHSY, CDR2 SAAADI. The ends were cut back, 5 bases at V and 0 bases at J, with 8 bases in the middle. This CDR3 has 13 residues. CDR3 bases: TGCGCCAGCAGTAGTGAGGTCTCCTACGAGCAGTACTTC. Translated, it gives CASSSEVSYEQYF.

The chain combines TRBV18 with TRBJ2-1; no clear D. Trimming pared 0 bases from V and 9 bases from J, leaving 9 bases between. The CDR3 spans 13 residues. The V gene's germline CDR1 is KGHSH and CDR2 LQKENI. CDR3 loop: CASSPPSSVEQFF. The CDR3 coding sequence is TGTGCCAGCTCACCACCTAGCTCGGTTGAGCAGTTCTTC.

This chain joins TRBV28 and TRBJ1-5; D may be TRBD1 (5 bases). The CDR3 has 18 amino acids. Trimming took 3 bases from V and 0 from J, leaving 18 bases between them. CDR1 and CDR2 from the germline V gene are MDHEN and SYDVKM. The CDR3 here is CASSLRGPSGYSNQPQHF. CDR3 bases: TGTGCCAGCAGTTTGCGGGGCCCCAGTGGGTATAGCAATCAGCCCCAGCATTTT.

V and J are TRBV29-1 and TRBJ2-7; 8 bases line up with TRBD1. This CDR3 contains 12 residues. Germline V gene sequence: CDR1 SQVTM, CDR2 ANQGSEA. V gave up 6 bases and J gave up 4 bases; unmatched junction bases: 5. The CDR3 region is CSVRQGRYEQYF. CDR3 coding DNA: TGCAGCGTACGACAGGGGCGGTACGAGCAGTACTTC.

The chain joins TRBV7-8 to TRBJ2-1; 8 bases agree with TRBD2. Trimming removed 2 bases from V and 5 bases from J; junction bases left unmatched: 8. Germline loops: CDR1 SGHVS, CDR2 FQNEAQ. The length of the CDR3 is 16 residues. CDR3 DNA: TGTGCCAGCAGCTTAAAGTACGGGGGGGGTGACAATGAGCAGTTCTTC. Amino acid sequence: CASSLKYGGGDNEQFF.

The chain uses TRBV27 and TRBJ1-1; the D gene is possibly TRBD1 (6 bases). Looked up from germline, CDR1 is MNHEY and CDR2 is SMNVEV (reference sequence). The CDR3 spans 15 residues. V was clipped by 5 bases and J by 4 bases, with 17 bases between them. CDR3 in DNA: TGTGCCAGCAGTACAGGGATCGGTTCATTCACTGAAGCTTTCTTT. Protein: CASSTGIGSFTEAFF.

This clone was seen a handful of times. V usage is TRBV12-3 or TRBV12-4 and J usage is TRBJ1-2; 9 bases are shared with TRBD1. The V and J ends lost 4 bases and 6 bases, in that order; junction bases with no gene match: 3. This CDR3 spans 13 amino acids. The CDR3 here is CASSWTGDNGYTF. The CDR3 region has the DNA TGTGCCAGCAGTTGGACAGGGGATAATGGCTACACCTTC.

V gene TRBV19 combines with J gene TRBJ1-6, with 9 bases that match TRBD1. The CDR3 runs 15 residues. Germline CDR1 is LNHDA and CDR2 is SQIVND (reference sequence). V shed 5 bases, J shed 9 bases, and the junction held 8 bases outside the gene matches. For the CDR3, the DNA is TGTGCCAGTAGTTCGGGAGGGACAGGGACTTCACCCCTCCACTTT. Residues: CASSSGGTGTSPLHF.

The chain carries TRBV5-8 and TRBJ1-2; TRBD1 aligns across 7 bases. Germline CDR1 SGHTS, CDR2 YDEGEE. The CDR3 sequence is 13 residues long. After removal of 3 bases from V and 3 bases from J, the junction contained 2 bases not matched to a gene. The CDR3 sequence: CASSWDSYYGYTF. In DNA, the CDR3 is TGTGCCAGCAGCTGGGACAGCTACTATGGCTACACCTTC.

The chain is built from TRBV5-1 and TRBJ1-2; 8 bases line up with TRBD1. J gave up 1 base and V 4 bases, and 12 bases lay outside the gene matches. From germline, CDR1 is SGHRS and CDR2 YFSETQ. This CDR3 is built from 17 residues. In DNA form, the CDR3 reads TGCGCCAGCAGCCTTGGACAGGGTGTGGGGGTTAACTATGGCTACACCTTC. Translating gives CASSLGQGVGVNYGYTF.

The chain is built from TRBV24-1 and TRBJ2-7; 9 bases align to TRBD1. The CDR3 is 14 amino acids. With 4 bases clipped from V and 3 bases from J, the junction kept 3 bases outside the gene matches. Germline CDR1 and CDR2: KGHDR and SFDVKD. The CDR3 sequence is CATSDRQGGYEQYF. In DNA, the CDR3 is TGTGCCACCAGTGACCGACAGGGGGGCTACGAGCAGTACTTC.